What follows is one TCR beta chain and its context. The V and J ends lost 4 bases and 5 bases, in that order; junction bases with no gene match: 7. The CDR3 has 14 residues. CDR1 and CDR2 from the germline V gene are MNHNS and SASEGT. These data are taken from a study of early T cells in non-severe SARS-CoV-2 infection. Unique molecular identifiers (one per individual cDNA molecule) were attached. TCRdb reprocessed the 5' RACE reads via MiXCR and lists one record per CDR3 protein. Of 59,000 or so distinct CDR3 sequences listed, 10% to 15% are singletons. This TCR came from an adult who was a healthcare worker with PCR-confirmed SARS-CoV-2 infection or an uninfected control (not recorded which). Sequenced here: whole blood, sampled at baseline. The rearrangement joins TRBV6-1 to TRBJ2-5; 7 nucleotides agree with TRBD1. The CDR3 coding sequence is TGTGCCAGCAGTGTTGGGGGACAGCTCGAGACCCAGTACTTC. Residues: CASSVGGQLETQYF.